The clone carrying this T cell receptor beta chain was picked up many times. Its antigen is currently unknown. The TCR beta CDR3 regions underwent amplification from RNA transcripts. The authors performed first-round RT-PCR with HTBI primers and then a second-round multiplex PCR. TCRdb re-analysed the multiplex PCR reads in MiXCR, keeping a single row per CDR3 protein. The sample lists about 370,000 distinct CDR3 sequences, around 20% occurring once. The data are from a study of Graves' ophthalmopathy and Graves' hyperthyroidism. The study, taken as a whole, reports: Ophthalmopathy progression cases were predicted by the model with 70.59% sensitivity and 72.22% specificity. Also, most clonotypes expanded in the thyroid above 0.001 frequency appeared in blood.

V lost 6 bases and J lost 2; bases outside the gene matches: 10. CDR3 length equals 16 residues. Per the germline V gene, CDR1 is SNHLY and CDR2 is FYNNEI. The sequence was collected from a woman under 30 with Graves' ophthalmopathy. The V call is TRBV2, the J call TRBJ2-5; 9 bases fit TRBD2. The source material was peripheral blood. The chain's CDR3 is CASRVAGVTGQETQYF. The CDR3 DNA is TGTGCCAGCAGAGTAGCGGGAGTTACGGGGCAAGAGACCCAGTACTTC.